The 27 T cell receptor beta chains below all came from one sample that was sequenced in a study of brain metastases from non-small cell lung cancer. Libraries were prepared by immunoSEQ multiplex PCR; TCRdb keeps only in-frame clonotypes and omits some of them. The table has under 2,500 clones, around 81% seen once. Source material: primary lung tumor tissue. The receptors come from a donor at least 40 years old with non-small cell lung cancer.

This chain links TRBV24-1 with TRBJ2-5, with D possibly matching TRBD2 (6 bases). CDR3 length: 15 amino acids. Germline V lookup: CDR1 KGHDR, CDR2 SFDVKD. Trimming left V 10 bases short and J 5 bases short, with 22 bases between. DNA for the CDR3: TGTGCCACAGGGGCCCAGTGGGGGGAATGGGAGACCCAGTACTTC. Protein product: CATGAQWGEWETQYF.

This clone has more than one count but fewer than ten. This chain uses TRBV19 with TRBJ1-5, with D maybe TRBD1 (5 bases). The V and J ends lost 6 bases and 2 bases respectively, with 11 bases between them. CDR3 size: 14 residues. The germline V gene encodes CDR1 LNHDA and CDR2 SQIVND (reference sequence). The CDR3 spells CASRLLGGNQPQHF. CDR3 DNA: TGTGCCAGTAGACTATTAGGGGGCAATCAGCCCCAGCATTTT.

This chain uses TRBV28 with TRBJ1-4, with D perhaps matching TRBD1 (6 bases). In germline, CDR1 is MDHEN, CDR2 SYDVKM. The CDR3 totals 15 residues. Trimming shortened V by 5 bases and J by 8 bases, and 18 bases separated the two germline ends. CDR3 region: CASSPPGKGGEKLFF. CDR3 nucleotide sequence: TGTGCCAGCAGTCCCCCAGGTAAAGGGGGAGAAAAACTGTTTTTT. Full variable domain (missing parts from reference TRBV28 and TRBJ1-4): DVKVTQSSRYLVKRTGEKVFLECVQDMDHENMFWYRQDPGLGLRLIYFSYDVKMKEKGDIPEGYSVSREKKERFSLILESASTNQTSMYLCASSPPGKGGEKLFFGSGTQLSVL.

A single count supports this clone. The gene calls are TRBV28 and TRBJ2-3; TRBD2 might be the D (5 bases). V was pared by 8 bases and J by 0 bases, with 12 bases between. Germline V gene lookup returns CDR1 MDHEN and CDR2 SYDVKM. The CDR3 spans 14 residues. This CDR3 is CASGSIASTDTQYF. The CDR3 DNA sequence: TGTGCCAGCGGGTCCATAGCGAGCACAGATACGCAGTATTTT. Combining the CDR3 with reference TRBV28 and TRBJ2-3 gives the whole variable domain DVKVTQSSRYLVKRTGEKVFLECVQDMDHENMFWYRQDPGLGLRLIYFSYDVKMKEKGDIPEGYSVSREKKERFSLILESASTNQTSMYLCASGSIASTDTQYFGPGTRLTVL.

The rearrangement uses TRBV19 and TRBJ1-1; TRBD1 aligns across 9 bases. V was clipped by 5 bases and J by 1 base; unmatched bases: 11. The CDR3 length is 17 residues. CDR1 is LNHDA and CDR2 is SQIVND in the germline V gene (reference sequence). In DNA, the CDR3 is TGTGCCAGTAGTCCACGGACAGGGGTACGTGAGAACACTGAAGCTTTCTTT. This gives the protein CASSPRTGVRENTEAFF.

This chain links TRBV29-1 with TRBJ2-1, with no clear D. Germline lookup yields CDR1 SQVTM and CDR2 ANQGSEA. V was clipped by 8 bases and J by 0 bases, with 11 bases between them. CDR3 length equals 13 residues. The CDR3 region has the DNA TGCAGCATTGCTCACAGCTCCTACAATGAGCAGTTCTTC. As protein: CSIAHSSYNEQFF.

CDR3: CATSSTGQGVETQYF. CDR3 bases: TGTGCCACCAGTTCCACCGGACAGGGAGTGGAGACCCAGTACTTC. V usage is TRBV24-1 and J usage is TRBJ2-5; 8 bases are a match to TRBD1. J lost 5 bases, V lost 6 bases, and 10 bases had no gene match. CDR3 length: 15 amino acids. Germline V CDR1 and CDR2: KGHDR, SFDVKD.

V usage is TRBV27 and J usage is TRBJ2-7; possible D gene TRBD1, 6 bases. CDR3 length: 16 residues. Germline CDR1 reads MNHEY; CDR2 reads SMNVEV (reference sequence). Trimming left V 0 bases short and J 9 bases short, with 21 bases between. This CDR3 reads CASSLSSTGIGLGQYF. The CDR3 nucleotides read TGTGCCAGCAGTTTATCGAGTACAGGGATAGGTTTGGGGCAGTACTTC.

V gene TRBV19 combines with J gene TRBJ1-5; maybe TRBD1 (6 bases). CDR1 LNHDA and CDR2 SQIVND come from the germline V gene (reference sequence). There are 14 residues in the CDR3. V lost 1 base and J 7 bases, leaving 11 bases between the germline ends. The CDR3 region is CASSIVGRGQPQHF. In DNA form, the CDR3 reads TGTGCCAGTAGTATAGTGGGCAGGGGACAGCCCCAGCATTTT. Supplemented by reference TRBV19 and TRBJ1-5, the full variable domain reads DGGITQSPKYLFRKEGQNVTLSCEQNLNHDAMYWYRQDPGQGLRLIYYSQIVNDFQKGDIAEGYSVSREKKESFPLTVTSAQKNPTAFYLCASSIVGRGQPQHFGDGTRLSIL.

The genes are TRBV10-3 and TRBJ2-7; perhaps TRBD1 as D (5 bases). The CDR3 contains 13 residues. Trimming removed 5 bases from V and 5 bases from J, with 13 bases in between. Germline CDR1 is ENHRY and CDR2 is SYGVKD. The chain's CDR3 is CAISRDSLDEQYF. As DNA, the CDR3 is TGTGCCATCAGTCGCGACAGTCTCGACGAGCAGTACTTC.

The chain employs TRBV10-3 and TRBJ2-4; D tentatively reads TRBD1 or TRBD2 (5 bases each). Germline V gene sequence: CDR1 ENHRY, CDR2 SYGVKD. The CDR3 runs 13 residues. The V and J ends lost 6 bases and 9 bases respectively, with 15 bases between them. The CDR3, as DNA: TGTGCCATCAGGGGGGACCGGCTAGGCATTCAGTACTTC. It codes for CAIRGDRLGIQYF.

V is TRBV7-2 and J is TRBJ2-3; D is uncertain. With 1 base removed from V and 9 bases from J, the gap between germline ends came to 14 bases. CDR3 length: 14 amino acids. Per the germline V gene, CDR1 is SGHTA and CDR2 is FQGNSA. Here the CDR3 reads CASSLETTAPTQYF. The CDR3 DNA follows: TGTGCCAGCAGCTTAGAGACAACCGCCCCGACGCAGTATTTT. The complete variable domain, with remaining parts taken from reference TRBV7-2 and TRBJ2-3, reads GAGVSQSPSNKVTEKGKDVELRCDPISGHTALYWYRQSLGQGLEFLIYFQGNSAPDKSGLPSDRFSAERTGGSVSTLTIQRTQQEDSAVYLCASSLETTAPTQYFGPGTRLTVL.

This chain joins TRBV6-6 and TRBJ2-5, with D perhaps matching TRBD2 (6 bases). The CDR3 covers 15 residues. The germline CDR1 and CDR2 sequences are MNHNY and SVGAGI (reference sequence). The V gene lost 6 bases and the J gene lost 0 bases, with 14 bases spanning the gap. The CDR3 here is CASSPWAGNQETQYF. Here the CDR3 DNA reads TGTGCCAGCAGCCCTTGGGCGGGGAACCAAGAGACCCAGTACTTC.

The CDR3 DNA follows: TGTGCCAGCAAAGCTTTAAGGCAGCAAGAGACCCAGTACTTC. Translation gives CASKALRQQETQYF. V is TRBV27 and J is TRBJ2-5; D remains unclear. With 7 bases removed from V and 2 bases from J, the gap between germline ends came to 14 bases. Germline assignment: CDR1 MNHEY and CDR2 SMNVEV (reference sequence). The CDR3 consists of 14 residues.

The chain joins TRBV5-1 to TRBJ2-3, with 11 positions matching TRBD2. Unmatched junction bases numbered 10, after V lost 4 bases and J lost 6 bases. Germline CDR1 is SGHRS and CDR2 is YFSETQ. The CDR3 runs 16 residues. The DNA of the CDR3 is TGCGCCAGCAGCCTTTCACTAGCGGGAGTTCGCGATACGCAGTATTTT. Translation gives CASSLSLAGVRDTQYF.

The chain is built from TRBV2 and TRBJ2-1; D assignment may be TRBD1 or TRBD2 (6 bases each). The V and J ends lost 7 bases and 5 bases respectively, with 12 bases between them. The germline gives CDR1 SNHLY, CDR2 FYNNEI. CDR3 length: 13 amino acids. The DNA for the CDR3 is TGTGCCAGCACCCAGGGGAGGAACAATGAGCAGTTCTTC. Translation: CASTQGRNNEQFF.

The chain carries TRBV19 and TRBJ2-7, with 10 bases lining up with TRBD2. Germline V gene sequence: CDR1 LNHDA, CDR2 SQIVND (reference sequence). The CDR3 loop spans 15 amino acids. The junction had 5 bases not matched to a gene; V was cut back by 3 bases and J by 3 bases. CDR3 in amino acids: CASSIVAGGLYEQYF. The CDR3, as DNA: TGTGCCAGTAGTATTGTAGCGGGAGGTCTCTACGAGCAGTACTTC. The variable domain in full, completed from reference TRBV19 and TRBJ2-7, reads DGGITQSPKYLFRKEGQNVTLSCEQNLNHDAMYWYRQDPGQGLRLIYYSQIVNDFQKGDIAEGYSVSREKKESFPLTVTSAQKNPTAFYLCASSIVAGGLYEQYFGPGTRLTVT.

The chain combines TRBV5-4 with TRBJ1-6; D is perhaps TRBD1 (5 bases). Trimming removed 0 bases from V and 7 bases from J, with 11 bases in between. The CDR3 is 15 amino acids. The germline CDR1 and CDR2 sequences are SGHNT and YYREEE (reference sequence). CDR3 loop: CASSLEQALNSPLHF. The CDR3 DNA reads as TGTGCCAGCAGCTTGGAACAGGCCCTAAATTCACCCCTCCACTTT. Together with reference TRBV5-4 and TRBJ1-6, the CDR3 gives the full variable domain: ETGVTQSPTHLIKTRGQQVTLRCSSQSGHNTVSWYQQALGQGPQFIFQYYREEENGRGNFPPRFSGLQFPNYSSELNVNALELDDSALYLCASSLEQALNSPLHFGNGTRLTVT.

Notes on this clone: One junction end disagrees with the germline gene, perhaps due to a read error. V and J are TRBV29-1 and TRBJ1-1; no clear D. The germline V gene encodes CDR1 SQVTM and CDR2 ANQGSEA. CDR3 size: 11 residues. The CDR3 region has the DNA TGTAGCGTTCTGGACGGGATAGCAGCTTTCTTT. It encodes CSVLDGIAAFF.

The V gene is TRBV6-1, the J gene TRBJ2-7; D unresolved. This CDR3 region has 12 residues. Trimming removed 2 bases from V and 3 bases from J, with 5 bases in between. The germline V gene has CDR1 MNHNS and CDR2 SASEGT. The CDR3 sequence: CASSEQVYEQYF. CDR3 coding DNA: TGTGCCAGCAGTGAACAGGTCTACGAGCAGTACTTC.

Regarding this clone: Mismatch with germline at one junction end may stem from a read error. This chain connects TRBV5-5 to TRBJ2-3; 8 nucleotides match TRBD2. Germline V gives CDR1 SGHKS, CDR2 YYEKEE (reference sequence). The CDR3 has 16 amino acids. CDR3 region: CVSSLELAGGRDTQYF. CDR3 bases: TGTGTCAGCAGCTTGGAGCTGGCGGGGGGAAGAGATACGCAGTATTTT.

The chain recombines TRBV29-1 with TRBJ2-1; D is uncertain. The CDR3 loop spans 12 amino acids. Germline V lookup: CDR1 SQVTM, CDR2 ANQGSEA. The V and J ends lost 2 bases and 4 bases respectively, with 6 bases between them. The CDR3 DNA is TGCAGCGTTGAAATAGGATACAATGAGCAGTTCTTC. As protein: CSVEIGYNEQFF.

A remark on this clone: This clone may be a read error of a much larger clone one base away. This sample includes further DNA sequences coding for the same CDR3. This rearrangement joins TRBV12-3 or TRBV12-4 to TRBJ1-4, with 8 bases identical to TRBD1. The CDR3 contains 13 residues. This CDR3 reads CASSLYRGEKLFF. Written as DNA, the CDR3 is TGTGCTAGCAGTTTATACAGGGGGGAAAAACTGTTTTTT.

This clone was counted only a few times. The rearrangement uses TRBV20-1 and TRBJ2-7, with D possibly TRBD1 on 6 matching bases. The CDR3 loop spans 11 amino acids. Germline assignment: CDR1 DFQATT and CDR2 SNEGSKA (reference sequence). Trimming cost V 3 bases and J 3 bases, with 6 bases left between them. In nucleotides, the CDR3 is TGCAGTGCTAGGGACAGCTACGAGCAGTACTTC. Encoded protein: CSARDSYEQYF.

This chain joins TRBV10-2 and TRBJ2-1; 13 positions agree with TRBD2. The CDR3 loop spans 16 amino acids. J lost 4 bases, V lost 6 bases, and 6 bases had no gene match. Germline assignment: CDR1 WSHSY and CDR2 SAAADI. CDR3 sequence (DNA): TGCGCCAGCAGGGAGGGACTAGCGGGGATTTACAATGAGCAGTTCTTC. Protein: CASREGLAGIYNEQFF.

The rearrangement uses TRBV15 and TRBJ2-3; 8 bases are shared with TRBD1. Trimming cost V 5 bases and J 3 bases; bases outside gene matches: 4. This CDR3 is 14 amino acids long. Per the germline V gene, CDR1 is LNHNV and CDR2 is YYDKDF (reference sequence). CDR3 protein: CATSLRTGTDTQYF. The CDR3 DNA reads as TGTGCCACCAGCTTACGGACAGGGACAGATACGCAGTATTTT.

J is TRBJ2-7 and V is TRBV12-3 or TRBV12-4; D unclear. The CDR3 is 13 residues long. Deletions cut 6 bases from V and 6 bases from J, with 15 bases between. In DNA form, the CDR3 reads TGTGCCAGCAGAGATCAGACACCCGCCGAGCAGTACTTC. The encoded protein is CASRDQTPAEQYF.